These 24 T cell receptor beta chains originate from one sample sequenced in a study of post-analysis software for immune sequencing data. Study-wide results and caveats: Among 5 or 6 TRBV segments more frequent in patients than controls were TRBV5-6, TRBV5-1 and TRBV20-1.

Prepared libraries of TCR beta cDNA carried unique molecular identifiers. TCRdb recomputed calls from the PCR reads with MiXCR, one row per CDR3 protein. The sample holds about 200,000 distinct CDR3 sequences, 25% to 35% seen once. The antigens these receptors bind are not known. Source material: blood. These TCRs come from a girl aged 2-17 years with multiple sclerosis.

In this sample, this clonotype turned up many times. The chain links TRBV15 to TRBJ1-2, with a tentative D call TRBD1 (5 bases). Trimming stripped 1 base from V and 3 bases from J, with 12 bases between. Germline V gene lookup returns CDR1 LNHNV and CDR2 YYDKDF (reference sequence). CDR3 length: 15 amino acids. Here the CDR3 DNA reads TGTGCCACCAGCAGAGGCGGCAGGGCCGACTATGGCTACACCTTC. Protein product: CATSRGGRADYGYTF.

In its sample, this clonotype was seen many times. Its ends do not fully match the called genes, so a read error is possible. The V and J genes are TRBV29-1 and TRBJ1-1; D is unclear. The germline CDR1 and CDR2 sequences are SQVTM and ANQGSEA. The CDR3 is 12 amino acids. The CDR3 sequence is CSFDREATEAFF. CDR3 coding DNA: TGCAGCTTTGACCGGGAGGCGACTGAAGCTTTCTTT.

The rearrangement links TRBV5-1 to TRBJ1-1; D is ambiguous. This CDR3 spans 14 amino acids. Deletions cut 2 bases from V and 0 bases from J, with 8 bases between. Germline lookup yields CDR1 SGHRS and CDR2 YFSETQ. The CDR3 nucleotides are TGCGCCAGCAGCTTTCTTAACATGAACACTGAAGCTTTCTTT. Amino acid sequence: CASSFLNMNTEAFF.

V and J are TRBV5-1 and TRBJ1-5, with D possibly matching TRBD1 (5 bases). Trimming removed 0 bases at V and 4 bases at J, with 8 bases between. The CDR3 totals 14 residues. The germline V gene has CDR1 SGHRS and CDR2 YFSETQ. CDR3 loop: CASSLDGGNQPQHF. The DNA of the CDR3 is TGCGCCAGCAGCTTGGACGGGGGGAATCAGCCCCAGCATTTT. Supplemented by reference TRBV5-1 and TRBJ1-5, the full variable domain reads KAGVTQTPRYLIKTRGQQVTLSCSPISGHRSVSWYQQTPGQGLQFLFEYFSETQRNKGNFPGRFSGRQFSNSRSEMNVSTLELGDSALYLCASSLDGGNQPQHFGDGTRLSIL.

This clonotype was picked up many times. This chain joins TRBV20-1 and TRBJ1-2, with unresolved D. Trimming shortened V by 6 bases and J by 8 bases, and 16 bases separated the two germline ends. The CDR3 spans 12 residues. The germline CDR1 and CDR2 sequences are DFQATT and SNEGSKA (reference sequence). In DNA form, the CDR3 reads TGCAGTGCCTTGGAGGATACGCAGGGCTACACCTTC. Encoded protein: CSALEDTQGYTF.

Ten or more counts support this clonotype. The DNA for the CDR3 is TGTGCCAGCAGCCCTCTAACCCTCTCCTACGAGCAGTACTTC. This encodes CASSPLTLSYEQYF. The V and J genes are TRBV3-1 and TRBJ2-7, with unresolved D. Trimming took off 4 bases at V and 0 bases at J, with 10 bases between the two ends. CDR1 LGHDT and CDR2 YNNKEL come from the germline V gene (reference sequence). This CDR3 contains 14 residues.

The V and J genes are TRBV20-1 and TRBJ1-2; no definite D call. V shed 5 bases and J shed 6 bases, with 7 bases lying between them. The CDR3 sequence is 10 residues long. Germline V gene lookup returns CDR1 DFQATT and CDR2 SNEGSKA (reference sequence). CDR3 nucleotides: TGCAGTGCTGGCAGAAATGGCTACACCTTC. It codes for CSAGRNGYTF.

V gene TRBV19 combines with J gene TRBJ2-3; weak D call: TRBD2 (6 bases). V lost 5 bases and J 2 bases, leaving 14 bases between the germline ends. There are 15 residues in the CDR3. Germline lookup yields CDR1 LNHDA and CDR2 SQIVND (reference sequence). The CDR3 DNA is TGTGCCAGTAGTTCCCGGGACTCCCTCACAGATACGCAGTATTTT. Translation gives CASSSRDSLTDTQYF.

The chain carries TRBV6-2 or TRBV6-3 and TRBJ2-6; 10 bases align to TRBD2. With V trimmed by 5 bases and J by 4 bases, 11 bases remained unmatched. The length of the CDR3 is 18 residues. CDR1 and CDR2 (germline): MNHEY, SVGEGT. CDR3: CASSRISGGASGANVLTF. As DNA, the CDR3 is TGTGCCAGCAGTCGGATCAGCGGGGGGGCTTCAGGGGCCAACGTCCTGACTTTC.

In the case of this clonotype: A read error may be the cause here, since a much bigger clone is one base away. The chain joins TRBV6-2 or TRBV6-3 to TRBJ1-2; the D gene is possibly TRBD1 (5 bases). Germline V CDR1 and CDR2: MNHEY, SVGEGT. The CDR3 extends over 12 amino acids. The CDR3 region is CASSYGTYDYTF. The CDR3 DNA reads TGTGCCAGCAGTTACGGGACCTATGACTACACCTTC.

The table lists this clonotype with many counts. The rearrangement uses TRBV6-5 and TRBJ2-5; 7 nucleotides agree with TRBD2. Germline CDR1 MNHEY, CDR2 SVGAGI. The length of the CDR3 is 15 residues. Trimming removed 5 bases from V and 1 base from J; junction bases left unmatched: 7. CDR3 sequence: CASSRKRGSQETQYF. The CDR3 DNA follows: TGTGCCAGCAGTCGAAAGCGGGGATCCCAAGAGACCCAGTACTTC.

There are many counts of this clonotype. The chain is built from TRBV5-1 and TRBJ2-7; 12 bases match TRBD1. From germline, CDR1 is SGHRS and CDR2 YFSETQ. The CDR3 has 14 amino acids. V was pared by 4 bases and J by 5 bases, with 4 bases of the junction left unmatched. In DNA form, the CDR3 reads TGCGCCAGCAGCCCGGGACAGGGGGCTAACGAGCAGTACTTC. Its translation is CASSPGQGANEQYF.

The sample holds a few counts of this clonotype. The chain employs TRBV5-1 and TRBJ2-1; 13 bases are a match to TRBD2. Looked up from germline, CDR1 is SGHRS and CDR2 is YFSETQ. The CDR3 contains 15 residues. The V and J ends lost 4 bases and 8 bases, in that order; junction bases with no gene match: 6. The CDR3 DNA reads as TGCGCCAGCAGCACACGGACTAGCGGGAGCGATGAGCAGTTCTTC. It codes for CASSTRTSGSDEQFF.

Only a few counts were recorded for this clonotype. This chain joins TRBV21-1 and TRBJ1-6. TRBV21-1 is labeled a pseudogene. This CDR3 is built from 17 residues. In DNA form, the CDR3 reads TGTGCCAGCAGCCTACCTCACGCCAGCTCCTATAATTCACCCCTCCACTTT. Translated, it gives CASSLPHASSYNSPLHF.

The rearrangement joins TRBV20-1 to TRBJ2-5; D is undetermined. Germline lookup yields CDR1 DFQATT and CDR2 SNEGSKA (reference sequence). The V and J ends lost 6 bases and 0 bases respectively, with 11 bases between them. The CDR3 consists of 13 residues. CDR3 in DNA: TGCAGTGCGTGCCAGCTAGACCAAGAGACCCAGTACTTC. Translating gives CSACQLDQETQYF.

This clonotype was seen at least ten times. This chain connects TRBV4-2 to TRBJ2-7; D tentatively reads TRBD1 or TRBD2 (6 bases each). In germline, CDR1 is LGHNA, CDR2 YNFKEQ. This CDR3 region has 16 residues. Trimming took off 4 bases at V and 2 bases at J, with 18 bases between the two ends. The CDR3 DNA follows: TGTGCCAGCAGCCCCCGCGGCGGGACAAGCACCTACGAGCAGTACTTC. As protein: CASSPRGGTSTYEQYF.

The chain employs TRBV19 and TRBJ1-1, with 9 bases aligning to TRBD1. The junction had 5 bases not matched to a gene; V was cut back by 5 bases and J by 4 bases. The CDR3 covers 14 residues. The V gene's germline CDR1 is LNHDA and CDR2 SQIVND (reference sequence). The CDR3 sequence: CASSFDRGSTEAFF. The DNA of the CDR3 is TGTGCCAGTAGTTTCGACAGGGGGAGCACTGAAGCTTTCTTT.

The gene calls are TRBV10-3 and TRBJ2-1; D perhaps matches TRBD2 (6 bases). The CDR3 sequence is 13 residues long. Germline V lookup: CDR1 ENHRY, CDR2 SYGVKD. Trimming shortened V by 8 bases and J by 6 bases, and 14 bases separated the two germline ends. Here the CDR3 reads CAILLRDSNEQFF. The CDR3 nucleotides are TGTGCCATCCTCTTGCGGGATAGCAATGAGCAGTTCTTC.

The CDR3 here is CSARLQEDNSPLHF. In DNA form, the CDR3 reads TGCAGTGCTAGACTTCAGGAAGACAATTCACCCCTCCACTTT. This chain links TRBV20-1 with TRBJ1-6, with D unresolved. Looked up from germline, CDR1 is DFQATT and CDR2 is SNEGSKA (reference sequence). The CDR3 length is 14 residues. V gave up 2 bases and J gave up 7 bases, with 12 bases separating them.

The J gene is TRBJ2-2, the V gene TRBV9; 16 bases agree with TRBD2. V gave up 4 bases and J gave up 16 bases; unmatched junction bases: 4. This CDR3 is built from 13 residues. The V gene's germline CDR1 is SGDLS and CDR2 YYNGEE. As DNA, the CDR3 is TGTGCCAGCAGCCCTGGGACTAGCGGGGGGGCGTTTTTT. Translating it yields CASSPGTSGGAFF.

V is TRBV7-2 and J is TRBJ2-5; the D gene is possibly TRBD2 (5 bases). Germline CDR1 reads SGHTA; CDR2 reads FQGNSA. V gave up 1 base and J gave up 5 bases, with 14 bases separating them. This CDR3 is 15 amino acids long. Here the CDR3 DNA reads TGTGCCAGCAGCTTAGTGCGAGGGCTGCGGGAGACCCAGTACTTC. Translating it yields CASSLVRGLRETQYF. The full variable domain, rest sourced from reference TRBV7-2 and TRBJ2-5, is GAGVSQSPSNKVTEKGKDVELRCDPISGHTALYWYRQSLGQGLEFLIYFQGNSAPDKSGLPSDRFSAERTGGSVSTLTIQRTQQEDSAVYLCASSLVRGLRETQYFGPGTRLLVL.

CDR3 sequence: CAVSSSGANVLTF. CDR3 nucleotide sequence: TGTGCCGTATCGTCCTCTGGGGCCAACGTCCTGACTTTC. The genes are TRBV25-1 and TRBJ2-6; D remains unclear. CDR1 and CDR2 (germline): MGHDK, SYGVNS. Between the trimmed V and J ends, which lost 11 bases and 0 bases, there was a span of 8 bases. The CDR3 extends over 13 amino acids.

Worth noting for this clonotype: A much larger clonotype is one base distant, so this may be a read error. V and J are TRBV29-1 and TRBJ1-4, with unresolved D. This CDR3 is 10 amino acids long. The germline CDR1 and CDR2 sequences are SQVTM and ANQGSEA. The CDR3 is CSFLNGKLFF. The CDR3 coding sequence is TGCAGCTTTTTGAATGGAAAACTGTTTTTT.

This clonotype has only one observation. One base away lies a much larger clone, so this may be a sequencing read error. The genes are TRBV20-1 and TRBJ2-1, with D tentatively TRBD2 (6 bases). Trimming removed 1 base from V and 6 bases from J, with 13 bases in between. The germline V gene has CDR1 DFQATT and CDR2 SNEGSKA (reference sequence). CDR3 size: 14 residues. CDR3 coding DNA: TGCAGTGCTAGAGGTCCCGGGACTCCCAATGAGCAGTTCTTC. Residues: CSARGPGTPNEQFF.